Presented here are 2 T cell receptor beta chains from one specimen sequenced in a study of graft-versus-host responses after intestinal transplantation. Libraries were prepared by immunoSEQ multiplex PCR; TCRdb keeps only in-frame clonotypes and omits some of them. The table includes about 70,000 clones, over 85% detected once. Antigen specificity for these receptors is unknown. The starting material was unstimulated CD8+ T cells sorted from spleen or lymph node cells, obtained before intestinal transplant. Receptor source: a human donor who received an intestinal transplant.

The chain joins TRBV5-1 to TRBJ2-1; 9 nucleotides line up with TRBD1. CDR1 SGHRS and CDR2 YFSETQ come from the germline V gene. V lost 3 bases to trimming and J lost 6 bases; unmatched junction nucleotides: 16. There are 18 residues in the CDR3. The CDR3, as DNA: TGCGCCAGCAGCTCGTCCCGGGACAGGGTTGGGGGCTCCAATGAGCAGTTCTTC. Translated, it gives CASSSSRDRVGGSNEQFF.

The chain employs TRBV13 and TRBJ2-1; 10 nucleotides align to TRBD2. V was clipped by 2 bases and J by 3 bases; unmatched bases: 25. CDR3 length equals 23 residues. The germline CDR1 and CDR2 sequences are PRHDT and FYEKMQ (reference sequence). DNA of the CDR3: TGTGCCAGCAGCTTATCTTATTCCAGGGGGACGAGCGGGAGGGCCGAAAACTACAATGAGCAGTTCTTC. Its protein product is CASSLSYSRGTSGRAENYNEQFF.